This TCR beta chain came from a study of blood T cell repertoires in COVID-19. As for the study in general: Whether acute or convalescent, the COVID-19 samples came from the United States, Italy and Spain. Sources were T cells, B-cell-depleted T cells, or PBMCs; the material itself was cDNA or gDNA.

Per the original methods: Estimates of nucleated cell counts were drawn from the amplification of reference gene primers. Repertoires were generated with immunoSEQ multiplex PCR, while TCRdb's copy carries only in-frame clones and drops some. That table is the source of V, J and clone size, and D and trimming were worked out from the DNA. Of some 55,000 clones detected, around 83% appear once; the ten largest clones hold about 2%. Trimming left V 4 bases short and J 1 base short, with 16 bases between. CDR1 is MNHEY, CDR2 SVGAGI, per germline. CDR3 size: 16 residues. V and J are TRBV6-5 and TRBJ1-1; a possible D gene is TRBD1 (5 bases). Sequenced sample: peripheral blood. The TCR was taken from a woman aged 55-69 years with acute or convalescent COVID-19. Here the CDR3 DNA reads TGTGCCAGCAGTTCCTCCATCCGGGGGGAGAACACTGAAGCTTTCTTT. Translating it yields CASSSSIRGENTEAFF.